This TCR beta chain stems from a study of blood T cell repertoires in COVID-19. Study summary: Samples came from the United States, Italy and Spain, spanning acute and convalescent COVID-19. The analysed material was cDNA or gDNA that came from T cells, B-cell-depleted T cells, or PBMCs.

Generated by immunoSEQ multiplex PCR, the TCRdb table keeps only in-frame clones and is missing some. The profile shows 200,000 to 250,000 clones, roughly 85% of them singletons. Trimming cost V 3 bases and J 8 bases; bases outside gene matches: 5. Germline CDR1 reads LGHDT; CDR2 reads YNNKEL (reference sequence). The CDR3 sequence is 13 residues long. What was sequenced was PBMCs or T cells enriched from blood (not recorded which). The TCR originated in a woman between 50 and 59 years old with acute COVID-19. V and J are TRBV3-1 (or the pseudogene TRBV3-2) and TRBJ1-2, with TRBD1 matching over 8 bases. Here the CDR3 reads CASSQQGAPGYTF. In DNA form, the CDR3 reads TGTGCCAGCAGCCAGCAGGGGGCGCCAGGCTACACCTTC.